The 10 T cell receptor beta chains given below trace back to one sample, sequenced in a study of T cell responses to AZD1222 COVID-19 vaccine. The repertoire was sequenced with immunoSEQ multiplex PCR; TCRdb's copy has only in-frame clones and lacks some. The table lists around 250,000 clones, just over 90% of them singletons, with less than 0.65% in the top ten. The sequencing used peripheral blood, collected on day 0 of AZD1222 vaccination. The source is an adult in good health.

CDR3 sequence reads: CASSLSAYEQYF. The CDR3 DNA reads TGTGCCAGCAGCTTATCAGCGTACGAGCAGTACTTC. The chain uses TRBV5-4 and TRBJ2-7; D gene unclear. CDR1 SGHNT and CDR2 YYREEE come from the germline V gene (reference sequence). CDR3 length equals 12 residues. V was trimmed by 2 bases and J by 4 bases, leaving 7 bases between them.

V usage is TRBV25-1 and J usage is TRBJ1-5; D ambiguous. The V gene lost 6 bases and the J gene lost 4 bases, with 7 bases spanning the gap. The germline CDR1 and CDR2 sequences are MGHDK and SYGVNS. The CDR3 length is 12 residues. This chain's CDR3 is CASRAPNQPQHF. Written as DNA, the CDR3 is TGTGCCAGCAGGGCCCCAAATCAGCCCCAGCATTTT.

The chain carries TRBV15 and TRBJ1-6, with a weak D call TRBD1 (6 bases). This CDR3 region has 15 residues. Between the trimmed V and J ends, which lost 1 base and 5 bases, there was a span of 9 bases. Germline V gene data show CDR1 as LNHNV and CDR2 as YYDKDF (reference sequence). The CDR3 region is CATSRAGTHNSPLHF. The CDR3 nucleotides are TGTGCCACCAGCAGAGCCGGGACACATAATTCACCCCTCCACTTT.

This clone was found once. The chain combines TRBV28 with TRBJ2-7; tentative D call: TRBD1 (6 bases). Deletions cut 6 bases from V and 0 bases from J, with 9 bases between. CDR3 length equals 13 residues. CDR1 and CDR2 (germline): MDHEN, SYDVKM. In DNA, the CDR3 is TGTGCCAGCAGAATGGACAGCTCCTACGAGCAGTACTTC. This translates into CASRMDSSYEQYF.

CDR3 sequence: CASSIQKNWGYTF. CDR3 in DNA: TGTGCCAGCAGTATCCAGAAGAATTGGGGCTACACCTTC. This chain uses TRBV28 with TRBJ1-2, with D hard to call. Trimming took off 5 bases at V and 8 bases at J, with 15 bases between the two ends. This CDR3 contains 13 residues. Germline V lookup: CDR1 MDHEN, CDR2 SYDVKM.

This chain connects TRBV30 to TRBJ2-7, with a possible D match to TRBD2 (7 bases). Deletions cut 4 bases from V and 2 bases from J, with 18 bases between. Germline CDR1 is GTSNPN and CDR2 is SVGIG (reference sequence). The CDR3 length is 15 residues. The CDR3 nucleotides are TGTGCCTGGACCGAGGGGGGAGGGAGAGCCTACGAGCAGTACTTC. Its translation is CAWTEGGGRAYEQYF.

The chain's CDR3 is CASSQYRGNQPQHF. In DNA form, the CDR3 reads TGTGCCAGCAGCCAATACAGGGGGAATCAGCCCCAGCATTTT. This chain connects TRBV16 to TRBJ1-5, with TRBD1 identical over 8 bases. CDR1 and CDR2 (germline): KGHSY, FQNENV. Trimming took 1 base from V and 4 from J; bases not matched to a gene: 0. The CDR3 spans 14 residues.

The chain carries TRBV18 and TRBJ2-1; D not certain. The germline V gene has CDR1 KGHSH and CDR2 LQKENI. The CDR3 contains 14 residues. With 0 bases removed from V and 7 bases from J, the gap between germline ends came to 10 bases. CDR3 sequence: CASSPPPAKNEQFF. The DNA of the CDR3 is TGTGCCAGCTCACCACCGCCGGCGAAAAATGAGCAGTTCTTC.

V is TRBV3-1 (or the pseudogene TRBV3-2) and J is TRBJ1-2; D unclear. CDR3 length: 11 residues. Trimming left V 1 base short and J 7 bases short, with 4 bases between. Germline V gene data show CDR1 as LGHDT and CDR2 as YNNKEL (reference sequence). CDR3 sequence reads: CASSQGGGYTF. The CDR3 region has the DNA TGTGCCAGCAGCCAAGGTGGTGGCTACACCTTC.

This chain connects TRBV11-2 to TRBJ2-2; TRBD2 agrees at 7 bases. J lost 5 bases, V lost 5 bases, and 5 bases had no gene match. This CDR3 has 14 residues. Per germline, CDR1 SGHAT and CDR2 FQNNGV. CDR3 loop: CASSPVGGTGELFF. For the CDR3, the DNA is TGTGCCAGCAGCCCCGTGGGGGGGACCGGGGAGCTGTTTTTT.